This is a list of T cell receptor beta chains from one sample in a study of early T cells in non-severe SARS-CoV-2 infection. TCRdb called the 5' RACE reads again in MiXCR, with one record for every CDR3 protein. In the table there are 100,000 to 150,000 distinct CDR3 sequences, around 14% of which are singletons. Material for sequencing was whole blood. These receptors all come from an adult who was a healthcare worker with PCR-confirmed SARS-CoV-2 infection or an uninfected control (not recorded which). Each CDR3 is given without its conserved first and last residue.

v_call	cdr3_aa
TRBV10-2	ASTRTGTGTEAF
TRBV27	ASSTLTDFDGYT
TRBV4-1	ASSPEGRYYGYT
TRBV7-8	ASSRDRETQY
TRBV20-1	SARPEGYNEQF
TRBV11-2	ASTAGQTNTEAF
TRBV3-1	ASSQDGELPYTDTQY
TRBV18	ASSRPAARNTIY
TRBV29-1	SGSTGHYGYT
TRBV2	ASRADQTNTGELF
TRBV5-1	ASSPGTSGTGELF
TRBV6-6	ASSYYGVGTSGGEQF
TRBV12-3/TRBV12-4	ASSFRGTTNYGYT
TRBV21-1	ASSKAGQLNTEAF
TRBV20-1	SVGGRTYEQY
TRBV14	ASSQPGNDYQETQY
TRBV7-8	ASSFTGNADTQY
TRBV5-4	ASQGLAGFTDTQY
TRBV29-1	SHRTGGDTQY
TRBV5-1	ASSPDFPGANVLT
TRBV20-1	SARAGQGVGELF
TRBV3-1	ASSPDGASGGVTDTQY
TRBV7-6	ASSQGGNLETQY
TRBV20-1	SGQHQETQY
TRBV7-9	ASSSPIRGQGDTGELF